This entry describes one TCR beta chain. What it recognizes is unknown. Clones were sequenced by immunoSEQ multiplex PCR, and TCRdb holds only the in-frame ones, with some missing. The table shows more than 60,000 clones, with roughly 84% occurring only once. The record originates from a study of OX40 agonist ivuxolimab in advanced cancers. Turning to the study itself: Patients received ivuxolimab, an intravenous treatment, every 2 weeks at 0.01 to 10 mg/kg. Whole-study results and caveats: Low normalized T-cell clonal expansion was additionally recorded for some nonresponders. On average, CD8+ T cells showed a greater number of expanded clones than CD4+. Blood T cells, both CD4+ and CD8+, expanded clonally by week 6 at 0.1 to 3.0 mg/kg.

This TCR came from an adult with an advanced solid tumor such as melanoma, head and neck, liver or kidney cancer. The sample consisted of CD4+ or CD8+ T cells sorted from blood, taken in a trial of the OX40 agonist ivuxolimab.

CDR3: CASRGGTSGTDTQYF. As DNA, the CDR3 is TGTGCCAGCAGGGGAGGGACTAGCGGCACAGATACGCAGTATTTT. The chain recombines TRBV6-1 with TRBJ2-3; the match to TRBD2 covers 10 bases. The CDR3 extends over 15 amino acids. CDR1 is MNHNS, CDR2 SASEGT, per germline. V was clipped by 6 bases and J by 1 base; unmatched bases: 4.